The source of this TCR beta chain is a study of cytomegalovirus exposure and HLA in healthy donors. Study outcomes and limitations: V segments that were indistinguishable, TRBV6-2 and TRBV6-3 among them, were omitted from analysis.

The PCR had 60 Vbeta and 13 Jbeta primers. Data came from immunoSEQ multiplex PCR; TCRdb stores just in-frame clones and leaves some out. This table holds 150,000 to 200,000 clones, roughly four fifths found once. Germline-derived CDR1 and CDR2 are SGHRS and YFSETQ. The CDR3 has 13 residues. V lost 3 bases, J lost 3 bases, and 9 bases lay in between. About this clone itself: Its antigen remains unidentified. Within the sample, other DNA sequences also encode this same CDR3.

The sample taken for sequencing was PBMCs. The gene calls are TRBV5-1 and TRBJ1-2, with D possibly matching TRBD1 (6 bases). This TCR was sampled from a woman younger than 45 in good health and CMV-seropositive. Here the CDR3 reads CASSSQGDYGYTF. CDR3 bases: TGCGCCAGCAGCTCACAGGGTGACTATGGCTACACCTTC.